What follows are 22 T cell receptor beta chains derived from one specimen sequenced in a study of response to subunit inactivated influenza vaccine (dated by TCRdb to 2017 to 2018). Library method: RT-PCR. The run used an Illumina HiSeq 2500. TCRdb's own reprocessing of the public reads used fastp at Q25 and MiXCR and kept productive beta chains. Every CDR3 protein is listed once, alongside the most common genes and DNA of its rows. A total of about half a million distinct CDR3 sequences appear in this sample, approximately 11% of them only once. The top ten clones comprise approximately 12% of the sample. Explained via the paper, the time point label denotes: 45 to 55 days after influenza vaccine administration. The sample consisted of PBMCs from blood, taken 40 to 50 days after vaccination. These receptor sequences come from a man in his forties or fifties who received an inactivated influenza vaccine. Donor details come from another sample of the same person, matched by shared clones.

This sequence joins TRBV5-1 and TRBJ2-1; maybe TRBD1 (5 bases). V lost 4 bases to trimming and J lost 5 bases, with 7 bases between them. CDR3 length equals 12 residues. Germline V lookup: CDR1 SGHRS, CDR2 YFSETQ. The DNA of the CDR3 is TGCGCCAGCAGCGAACAGGACAATGAGCAGTTCTTC. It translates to CASSEQDNEQFF.

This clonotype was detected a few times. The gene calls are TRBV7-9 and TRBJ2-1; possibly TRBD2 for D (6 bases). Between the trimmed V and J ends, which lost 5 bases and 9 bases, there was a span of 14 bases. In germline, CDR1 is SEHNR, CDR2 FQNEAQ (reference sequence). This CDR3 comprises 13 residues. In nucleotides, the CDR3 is TGTGCCAGCAGCCTTACAACTAGCACTGAGCAGTTCTTC. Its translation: CASSLTTSTEQFF.

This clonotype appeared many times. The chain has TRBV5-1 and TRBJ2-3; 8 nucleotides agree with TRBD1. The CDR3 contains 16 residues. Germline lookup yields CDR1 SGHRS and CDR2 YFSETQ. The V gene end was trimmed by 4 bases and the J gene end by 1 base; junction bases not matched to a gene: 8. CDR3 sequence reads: CASSQDRGRGTDTQYF. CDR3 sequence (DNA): TGCGCCAGCAGCCAAGACAGGGGCAGGGGCACAGATACGCAGTATTTT.

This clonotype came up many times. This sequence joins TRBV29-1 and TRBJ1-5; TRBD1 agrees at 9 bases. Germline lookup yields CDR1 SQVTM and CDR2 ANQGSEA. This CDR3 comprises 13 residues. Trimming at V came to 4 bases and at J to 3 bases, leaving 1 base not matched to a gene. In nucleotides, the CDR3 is TGCAGCGTTGGACAGGGGGTCAATCAGCCCCAGCATTTT. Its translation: CSVGQGVNQPQHF.

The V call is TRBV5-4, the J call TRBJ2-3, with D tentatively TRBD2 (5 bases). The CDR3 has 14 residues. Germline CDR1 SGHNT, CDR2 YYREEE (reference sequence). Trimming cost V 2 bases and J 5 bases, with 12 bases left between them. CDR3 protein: CASSFGLRVDTQYF. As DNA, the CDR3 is TGTGCCAGCAGCTTCGGACTCCGGGTAGATACGCAGTATTTT.

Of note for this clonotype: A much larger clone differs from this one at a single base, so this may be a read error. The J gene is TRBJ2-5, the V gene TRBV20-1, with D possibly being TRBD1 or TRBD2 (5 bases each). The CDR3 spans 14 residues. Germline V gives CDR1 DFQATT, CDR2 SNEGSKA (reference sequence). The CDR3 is CSARRDPLQETRYF. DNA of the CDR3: TGCAGTGCTAGAAGGGACCCACTACAAGAGACCCGGTACTTC.

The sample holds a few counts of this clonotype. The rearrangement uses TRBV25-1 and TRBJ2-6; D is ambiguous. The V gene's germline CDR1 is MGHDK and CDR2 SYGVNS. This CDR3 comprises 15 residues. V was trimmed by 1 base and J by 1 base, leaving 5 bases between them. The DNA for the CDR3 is TGTGCCAGCAGTGAATTAAGTTCTGGGGCCAACGTCCTGACTTTC. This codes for CASSELSSGANVLTF.

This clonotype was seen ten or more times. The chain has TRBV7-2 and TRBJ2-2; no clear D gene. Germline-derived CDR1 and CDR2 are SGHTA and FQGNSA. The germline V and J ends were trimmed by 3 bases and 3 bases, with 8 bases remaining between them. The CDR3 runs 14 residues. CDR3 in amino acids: CASSFGPYTGELFF. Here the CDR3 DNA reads TGTGCCAGCAGCTTCGGACCGTACACCGGGGAGCTGTTTTTT.

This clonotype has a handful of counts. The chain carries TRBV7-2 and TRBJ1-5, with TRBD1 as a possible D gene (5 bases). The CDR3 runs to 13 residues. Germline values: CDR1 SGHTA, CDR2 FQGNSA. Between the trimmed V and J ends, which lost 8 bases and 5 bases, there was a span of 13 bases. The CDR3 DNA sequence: TGTGCCAGCGGTCCCCGAGGGGATCAGCCCCAGCATTTT. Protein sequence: CASGPRGDQPQHF.

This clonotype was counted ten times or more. As DNA, the CDR3 is TGTGCCAGCAGTTTATTGGGCGGAGGGGACAATGAGCAGTTCTTC. Translated, it gives CASSLLGGGDNEQFF. The genes are TRBV28 and TRBJ2-1; D perhaps matches TRBD2 (6 bases). V lost 1 base, J lost 5 bases, and 12 bases lay in between. Germline V gives CDR1 MDHEN, CDR2 SYDVKM. The length of the CDR3 is 15 residues. The full variable domain, rest sourced from reference TRBV28 and TRBJ2-1, is DVKVTQSSRYLVKRTGEKVFLECVQDMDHENMFWYRQDPGLGLRLIYFSYDVKMKEKGDIPEGYSVSREKKERFSLILESASTNQTSMYLCASSLLGGGDNEQFFGPGTRLTVL.

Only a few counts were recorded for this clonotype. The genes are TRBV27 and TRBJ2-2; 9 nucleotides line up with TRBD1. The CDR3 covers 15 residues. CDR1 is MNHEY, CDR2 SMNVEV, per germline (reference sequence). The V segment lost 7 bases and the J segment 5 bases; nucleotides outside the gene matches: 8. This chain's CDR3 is CASTRADRGTGELFF. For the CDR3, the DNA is TGTGCCAGCACCCGAGCGGACAGGGGAACCGGGGAGCTGTTTTTT.

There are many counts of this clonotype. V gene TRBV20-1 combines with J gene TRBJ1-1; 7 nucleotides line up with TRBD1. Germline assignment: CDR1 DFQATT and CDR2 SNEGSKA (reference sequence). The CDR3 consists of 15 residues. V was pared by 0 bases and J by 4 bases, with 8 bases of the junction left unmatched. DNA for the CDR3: TGCAGTGCTAGAGAGACAGGGCCCGCCGGCACTGAAGCTTTCTTT. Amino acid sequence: CSARETGPAGTEAFF.

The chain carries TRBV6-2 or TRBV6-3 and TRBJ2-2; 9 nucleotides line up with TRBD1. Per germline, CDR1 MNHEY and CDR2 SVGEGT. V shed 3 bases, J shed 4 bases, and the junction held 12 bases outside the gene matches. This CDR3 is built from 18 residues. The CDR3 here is CASSYGLGWTGATGELFF. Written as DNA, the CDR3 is TGTGCCAGCAGTTATGGCCTTGGCTGGACAGGGGCCACCGGGGAGCTGTTTTTT.

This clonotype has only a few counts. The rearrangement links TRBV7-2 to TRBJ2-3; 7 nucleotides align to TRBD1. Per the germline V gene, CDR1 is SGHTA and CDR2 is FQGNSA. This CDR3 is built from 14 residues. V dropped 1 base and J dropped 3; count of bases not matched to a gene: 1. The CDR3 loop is CASSLVQGTDTQYF. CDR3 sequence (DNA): TGTGCCAGCAGCTTAGTACAGGGGACAGATACGCAGTATTTT.

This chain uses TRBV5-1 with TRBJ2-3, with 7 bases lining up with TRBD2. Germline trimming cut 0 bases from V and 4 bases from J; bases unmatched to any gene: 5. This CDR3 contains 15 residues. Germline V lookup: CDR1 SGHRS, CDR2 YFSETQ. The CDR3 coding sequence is TGCGCCAGCAGCTTGGCGCGGGAGCTTTCAGATACGCAGTATTTT. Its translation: CASSLARELSDTQYF.

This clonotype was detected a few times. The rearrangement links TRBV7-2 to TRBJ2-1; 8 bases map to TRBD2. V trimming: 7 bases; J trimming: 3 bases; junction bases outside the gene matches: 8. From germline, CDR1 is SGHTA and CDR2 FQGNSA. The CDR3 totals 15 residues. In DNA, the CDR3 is TGTGCCAGCACCAACGGGAGGGTGGGCTACAATGAGCAGTTCTTC. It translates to CASTNGRVGYNEQFF.

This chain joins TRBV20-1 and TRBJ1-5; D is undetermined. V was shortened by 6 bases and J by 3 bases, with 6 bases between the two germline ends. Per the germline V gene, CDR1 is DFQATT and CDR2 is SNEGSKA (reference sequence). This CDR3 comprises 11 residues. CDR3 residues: CSAGYNQPQHF. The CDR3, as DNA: TGCAGTGCCGGTTACAATCAGCCCCAGCATTTT.

CDR3 sequence reads: CASRETGSPQYF. DNA of the CDR3: TGTGCCAGCAGGGAGACAGGGAGCCCGCAGTATTTT. The chain links TRBV2 to TRBJ2-3, with TRBD1 matching over 7 bases. The germline gives CDR1 SNHLY, CDR2 FYNNEI. This CDR3 has 12 amino acids. The V and J ends lost 6 bases and 10 bases, in that order; junction bases with no gene match: 7. Using reference TRBV2 and TRBJ2-3 for the parts outside the CDR3, the full variable domain is EPEVTQTPSHQVTQMGQEVILRCVPISNHLYFYWYRQILGQKVEFLVSFYNNEISEKSEIFDDQFSVERPDGSNFTLKIRSTKLEDSAMYFCASRETGSPQYFGPGTRLTVL.

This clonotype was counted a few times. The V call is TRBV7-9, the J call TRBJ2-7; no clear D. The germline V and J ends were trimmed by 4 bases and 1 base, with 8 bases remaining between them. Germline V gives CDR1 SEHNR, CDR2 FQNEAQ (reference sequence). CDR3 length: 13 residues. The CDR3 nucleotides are TGTGCCAGCAGCTCCCCTGAGTCCTACGAGCAGTACTTC. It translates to CASSSPESYEQYF.

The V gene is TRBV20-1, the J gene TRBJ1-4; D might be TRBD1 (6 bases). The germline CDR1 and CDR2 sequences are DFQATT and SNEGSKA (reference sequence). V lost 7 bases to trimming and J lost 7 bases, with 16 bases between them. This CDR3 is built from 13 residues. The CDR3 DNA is TGCAGTGGGCAGACAGGTTTGGGTGAAAAACTGTTTTTT. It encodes CSGQTGLGEKLFF.

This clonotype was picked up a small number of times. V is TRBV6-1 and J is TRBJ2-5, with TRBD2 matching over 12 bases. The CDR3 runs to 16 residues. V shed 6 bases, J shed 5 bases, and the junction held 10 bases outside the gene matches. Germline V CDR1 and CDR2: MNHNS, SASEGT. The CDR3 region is CASSRLAGAGGETQYF. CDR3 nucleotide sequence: TGTGCCAGCAGCCGACTAGCGGGAGCTGGGGGGGAGACCCAGTACTTC.

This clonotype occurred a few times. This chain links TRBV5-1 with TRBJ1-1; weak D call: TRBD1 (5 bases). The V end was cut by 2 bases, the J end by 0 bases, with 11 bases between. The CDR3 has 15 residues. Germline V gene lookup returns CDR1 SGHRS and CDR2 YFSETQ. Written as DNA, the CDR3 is TGCGCCAGCAGCTTAGACAGCCAAATGAACACTGAAGCTTTCTTT. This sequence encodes CASSLDSQMNTEAFF.